This T cell receptor beta chain was profiled in a study of cytomegalovirus exposure and HLA in healthy donors. The germline V gene encodes CDR1 SGHRS and CDR2 YFSETQ. V was clipped by 2 bases and J by 5 bases; unmatched bases: 17. CDR3 length: 20 residues. General study results and limits: As immune exposure information, only CMV serostatus was available. In a later analysis, TCR beta V- and J-gene trimming showed a link to a missense DCLRE1C variant. A highly shared variant cluster was judged a likely technical artifact. The productive fraction for most TCR beta V segments was about 90% or about 30% in an earlier analysis.

The primer mix had 60 Vbeta and 13 Jbeta primers. Sequencing was performed with immunoSEQ multiplex PCR; in TCRdb, only in-frame clones are kept and a portion is missing. The sample lists over 100,000 clones, approximately 78% occurring once. Note on this clone: The target antigen is unknown.

The clonotype originates from a woman aged 40 to 50 in good health and CMV-seronegative. The sequenced sample consisted of PBMCs. V is TRBV5-1 and J is TRBJ2-1; 12 bases line up with TRBD2. Here the CDR3 DNA reads TGCGCCAGCAGCTTAAACTCACAGACTAGCGGGAGATTAGGCCACAATGAGCAGTTCTTC. It yields the protein CASSLNSQTSGRLGHNEQFF.